The 3 T cell receptor beta chains below all came from one sample that was sequenced in a study of T cell responses to AZD1222 COVID-19 vaccine. Using immunoSEQ multiplex PCR, the repertoire was profiled, and TCRdb retains in-frame clones only, with some absent. The sample includes about 160,000 clones, under 95% seen only once; the top ten take about 4%. This material consisted of peripheral blood, taken on day 0 of MenACWY control vaccination. The receptors were sampled from an adult in good health.

The V gene is TRBV2, the J gene TRBJ2-2, with TRBD2 as a possible D gene (6 bases). The CDR3 is 17 residues long. The V gene lost 6 bases and the J gene lost 1 base, with 18 bases spanning the gap. Germline V CDR1 and CDR2: SNHLY, FYNNEI. The CDR3 region is CASRTSGFLLNTGELFF. The DNA for the CDR3 is TGTGCCAGCAGGACGAGCGGGTTCCTCCTGAACACCGGGGAGCTGTTTTTT.

The V gene is TRBV3-1 (or the pseudogene TRBV3-2), the J gene TRBJ2-3, with unresolved D. This CDR3 is built from 15 residues. Trimming stripped 1 base from V and 6 bases from J, with 14 bases between. Germline CDR1 is LGHDT and CDR2 is YNNKEL (reference sequence). The CDR3 DNA reads as TGTGCCAGCAGCCAAGGGAAAAGTGGTGCGGATACGCAGTATTTT. Its translation: CASSQGKSGADTQYF.

V gene TRBV29-1 combines with J gene TRBJ2-1; 10 bases are shared with TRBD2. The CDR3 loop spans 14 amino acids. Trimming removed 4 bases from V and 9 bases from J; junction bases left unmatched: 9. Germline V lookup: CDR1 SQVTM, CDR2 ANQGSEA. This CDR3 reads CSVAPSGSGREQFF. As DNA, the CDR3 is TGCAGCGTTGCTCCTAGCGGGAGTGGCCGTGAGCAGTTCTTC.